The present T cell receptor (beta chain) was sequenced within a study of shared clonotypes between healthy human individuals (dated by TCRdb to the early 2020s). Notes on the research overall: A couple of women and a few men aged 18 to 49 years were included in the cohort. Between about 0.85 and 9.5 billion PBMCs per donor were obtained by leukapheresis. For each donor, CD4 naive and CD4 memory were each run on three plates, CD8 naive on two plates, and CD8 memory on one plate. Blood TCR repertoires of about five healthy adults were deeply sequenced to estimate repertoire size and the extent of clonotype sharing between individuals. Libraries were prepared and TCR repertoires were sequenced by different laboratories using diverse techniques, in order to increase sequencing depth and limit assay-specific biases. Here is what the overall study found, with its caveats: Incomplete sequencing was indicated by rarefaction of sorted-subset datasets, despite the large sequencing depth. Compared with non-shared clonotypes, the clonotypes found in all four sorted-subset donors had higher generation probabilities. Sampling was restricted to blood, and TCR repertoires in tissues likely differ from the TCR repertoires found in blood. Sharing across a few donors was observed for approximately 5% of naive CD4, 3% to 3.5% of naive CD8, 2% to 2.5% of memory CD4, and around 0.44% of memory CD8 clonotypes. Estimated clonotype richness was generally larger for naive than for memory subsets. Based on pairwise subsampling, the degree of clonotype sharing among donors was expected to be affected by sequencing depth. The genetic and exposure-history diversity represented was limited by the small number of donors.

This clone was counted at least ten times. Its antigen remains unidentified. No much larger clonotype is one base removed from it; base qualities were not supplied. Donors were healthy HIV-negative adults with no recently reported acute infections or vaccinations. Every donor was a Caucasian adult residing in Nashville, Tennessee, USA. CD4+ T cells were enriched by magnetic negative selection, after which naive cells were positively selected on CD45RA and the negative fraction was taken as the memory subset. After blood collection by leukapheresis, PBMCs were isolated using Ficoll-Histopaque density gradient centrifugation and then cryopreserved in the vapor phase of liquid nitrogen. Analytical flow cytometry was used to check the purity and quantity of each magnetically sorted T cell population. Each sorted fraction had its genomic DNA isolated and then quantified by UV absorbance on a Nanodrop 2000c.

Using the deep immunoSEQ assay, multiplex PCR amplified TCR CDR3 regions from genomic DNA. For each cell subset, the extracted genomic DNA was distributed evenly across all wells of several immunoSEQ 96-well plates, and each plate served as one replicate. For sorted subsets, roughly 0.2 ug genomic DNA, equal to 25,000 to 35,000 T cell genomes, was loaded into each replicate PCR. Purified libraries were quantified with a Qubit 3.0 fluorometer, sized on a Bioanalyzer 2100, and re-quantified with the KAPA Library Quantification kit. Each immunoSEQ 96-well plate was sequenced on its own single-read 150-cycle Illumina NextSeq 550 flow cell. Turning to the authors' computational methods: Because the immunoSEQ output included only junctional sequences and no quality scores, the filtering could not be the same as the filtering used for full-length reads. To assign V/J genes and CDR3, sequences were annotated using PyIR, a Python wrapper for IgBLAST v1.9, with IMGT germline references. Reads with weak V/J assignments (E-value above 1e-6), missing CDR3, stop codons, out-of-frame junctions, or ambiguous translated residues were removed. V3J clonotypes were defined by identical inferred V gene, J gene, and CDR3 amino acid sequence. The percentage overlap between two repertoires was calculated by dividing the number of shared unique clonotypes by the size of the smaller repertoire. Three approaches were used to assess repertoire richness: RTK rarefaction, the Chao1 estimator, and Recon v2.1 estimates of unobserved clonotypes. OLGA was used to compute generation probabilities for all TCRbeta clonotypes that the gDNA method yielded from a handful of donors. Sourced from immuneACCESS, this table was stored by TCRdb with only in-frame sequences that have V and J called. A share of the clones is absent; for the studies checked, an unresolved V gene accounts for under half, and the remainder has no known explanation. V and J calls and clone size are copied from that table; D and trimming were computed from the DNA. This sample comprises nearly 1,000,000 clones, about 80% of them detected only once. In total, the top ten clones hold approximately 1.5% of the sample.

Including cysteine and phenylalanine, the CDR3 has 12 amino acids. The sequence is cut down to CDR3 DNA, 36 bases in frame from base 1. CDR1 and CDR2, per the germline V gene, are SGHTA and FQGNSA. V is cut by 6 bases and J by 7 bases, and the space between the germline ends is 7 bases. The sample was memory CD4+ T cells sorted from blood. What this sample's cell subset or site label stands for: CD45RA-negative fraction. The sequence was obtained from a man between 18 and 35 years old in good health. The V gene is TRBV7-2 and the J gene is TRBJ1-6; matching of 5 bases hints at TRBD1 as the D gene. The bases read TGTGCCAGCAGAGAGGGGAATTCACCCCTCCACTTT. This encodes CASREGNSPLHF.